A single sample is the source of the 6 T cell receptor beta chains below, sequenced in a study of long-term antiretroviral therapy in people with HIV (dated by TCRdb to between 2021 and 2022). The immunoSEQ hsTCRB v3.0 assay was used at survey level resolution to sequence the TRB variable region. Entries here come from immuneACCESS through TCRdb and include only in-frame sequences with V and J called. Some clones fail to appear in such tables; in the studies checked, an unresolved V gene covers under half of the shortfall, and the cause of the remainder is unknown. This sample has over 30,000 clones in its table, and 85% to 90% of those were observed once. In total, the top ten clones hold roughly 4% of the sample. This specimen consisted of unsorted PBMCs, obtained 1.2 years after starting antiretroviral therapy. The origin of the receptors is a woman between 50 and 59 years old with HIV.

The CDR3 sequence: CAISEEASNEKLFF. CDR3 nucleotide sequence: TGTGCCATCAGTGAGGAGGCCTCTAATGAAAAACTGTTTTTT. This chain connects TRBV10-3 to TRBJ1-4, with unresolved D. The ends were cut back, 2 bases at V and 3 bases at J, with 7 bases in the middle. The CDR3 totals 14 residues. Germline lookup yields CDR1 ENHRY and CDR2 SYGVKD.

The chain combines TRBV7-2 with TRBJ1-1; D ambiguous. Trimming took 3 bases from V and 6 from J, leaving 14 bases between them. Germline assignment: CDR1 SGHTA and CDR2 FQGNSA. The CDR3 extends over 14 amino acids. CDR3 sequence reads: CASSFGVGSAEAFF. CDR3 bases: TGTGCCAGCAGCTTCGGGGTGGGGAGCGCTGAAGCTTTCTTT.

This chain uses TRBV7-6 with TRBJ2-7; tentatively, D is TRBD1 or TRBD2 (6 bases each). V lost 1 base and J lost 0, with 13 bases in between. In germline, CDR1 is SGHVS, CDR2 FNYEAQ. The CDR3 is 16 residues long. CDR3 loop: CASSLVRGRPSYEQYF. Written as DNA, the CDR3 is TGTGCCAGCAGCTTAGTTCGGGGGCGCCCCTCCTACGAGCAGTACTTC.

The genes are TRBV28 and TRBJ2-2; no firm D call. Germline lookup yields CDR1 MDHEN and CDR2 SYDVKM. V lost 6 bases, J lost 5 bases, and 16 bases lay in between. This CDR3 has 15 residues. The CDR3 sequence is CASSSGFSRTGELFF. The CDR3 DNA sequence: TGTGCCAGCAGCTCCGGGTTTAGTCGGACCGGGGAGCTGTTTTTT.

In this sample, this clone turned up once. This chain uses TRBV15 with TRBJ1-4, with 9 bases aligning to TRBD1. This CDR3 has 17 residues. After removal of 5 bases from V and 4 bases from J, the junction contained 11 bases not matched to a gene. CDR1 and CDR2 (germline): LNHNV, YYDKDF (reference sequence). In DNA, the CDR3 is TGTGCCACCAGCGAAAACGTACCGGGACAGGGTAATGAAAAACTGTTTTTT. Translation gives CATSENVPGQGNEKLFF.

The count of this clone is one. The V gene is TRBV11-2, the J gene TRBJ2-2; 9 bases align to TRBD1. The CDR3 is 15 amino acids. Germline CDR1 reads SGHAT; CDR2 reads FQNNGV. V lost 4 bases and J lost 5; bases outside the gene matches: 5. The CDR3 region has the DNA TGTGCCAGCAGCTCGGGGGACAGGGTGACCGGGGAGCTGTTTTTT. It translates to CASSSGDRVTGELFF.